A single sample gave rise to the 27 T cell receptor beta chains below, sequenced in a study of T cell repertoires in cytomegalovirus infection. TCRdb reanalysed the reads using MiXCR and keeps one entry per CDR3 protein. The repertoire holds tens of thousands of distinct CDR3 sequences, with more than 3% as singletons. The source material was PBMCs. The receptors were sampled from a human donor in good health (CMV status not recorded). Some clones in this sample may be carry-over from other donors' samples.

This clonotype was detected many times. The chain combines TRBV4-3 with TRBJ2-1; D is unresolved. CDR3 length equals 13 residues. V lost 4 bases, J lost 4 bases, and 8 bases lay in between. Per germline, CDR1 LGHNA and CDR2 YSLEER. The CDR3 is CASSRPPYNEQFF. CDR3 bases: TGCGCCAGCAGCCGCCCCCCATACAATGAGCAGTTCTTC.

Many counts were recorded for this clonotype. The chain employs TRBV28 and TRBJ2-1, with D possibly being TRBD2 (6 bases). Trimming shortened V by 10 bases and J by 5 bases, and 18 bases separated the two germline ends. CDR3 size: 14 residues. CDR1 and CDR2 (germline): MDHEN, SYDVKM. DNA of the CDR3: TGTGCCATCCATAGTTCGGGAGATGACAATGAGCAGTTCTTC. It encodes CAIHSSGDDNEQFF.

This clonotype was recorded at least ten times. This chain links TRBV7-2 with TRBJ2-3, with TRBD2 matching over 8 bases. The CDR3 length is 20 residues. The germline V gene has CDR1 SGHTA and CDR2 FQGNSA. V shed 1 base, J shed 0 bases, and the junction held 15 bases outside the gene matches. The CDR3, as DNA: TGTGCCAGCAGCTTAGATCGCCCCTTAGCGGGAAACTCTAGCACAGATACGCAGTATTTT. This gives the protein CASSLDRPLAGNSSTDTQYF.

This clonotype appeared many times. V and J are TRBV7-2 and TRBJ2-2, with 10 nucleotides matching TRBD2. The CDR3 contains 14 residues. J lost 6 bases, V lost 8 bases, and 6 bases had no gene match. In germline, CDR1 is SGHTA, CDR2 FQGNSA. CDR3 nucleotides: TGTGCCAGCGGCAAAGCGGGAGGGGCCGGGGAGCTGTTTTTT. Translating gives CASGKAGGAGELFF.

This clonotype has a count of ten or more. The chain recombines TRBV20-1 with TRBJ2-1, with TRBD2 identical over 8 bases. Germline loops: CDR1 DFQATT, CDR2 SNEGSKA (reference sequence). This CDR3 region has 16 residues. With V trimmed by 4 bases and J by 3 bases, 11 bases remained unmatched. CDR3 DNA sequence: TGCAGTGCTATTCGACTAGCGTGGGATCTCTACAATGAGCAGTTCTTC. Residues: CSAIRLAWDLYNEQFF.

This clonotype was observed many times. The V call is TRBV7-3, the J call TRBJ2-3, with 8 bases lining up with TRBD2. The CDR3 is made up of 16 amino acids. Germline V gene lookup returns CDR1 SGHTA and CDR2 FQGTGA. With 2 bases clipped from V and 4 bases from J, the junction kept 8 bases outside the gene matches. The CDR3 DNA sequence: TGTGCCAGCAGCTTAGGGGCCAGCGGGAGCCCAGATACGCAGTATTTT. Protein product: CASSLGASGSPDTQYF.

This clonotype was counted ten times or more. This chain joins TRBV6-2 or TRBV6-3 and TRBJ1-1, with D uncertain. CDR3 size: 12 residues. Germline CDR1 is MNHEY and CDR2 is SVGEGT. Trimming took 3 bases from V and 4 from J, leaving 6 bases between them. CDR3 loop: CASSYGVTEAFF. CDR3 DNA sequence: TGTGCCAGCAGTTATGGGGTCACTGAAGCTTTCTTT.

In its sample, this clonotype was seen many times. V and J are TRBV7-2 and TRBJ1-1; D remains unclear. V lost 0 bases, J lost 11 bases, and 10 bases lay in between. Germline assignment: CDR1 SGHTA and CDR2 FQGNSA. The CDR3 contains 12 residues. In DNA, the CDR3 is TGTGCCAGCAGCTTAGCCGGGATCAAGGCTTTCTTT. Translation: CASSLAGIKAFF.

This clonotype occurred many times. The J gene is TRBJ2-3, the V gene TRBV7-8; 9 nucleotides match TRBD2. Germline V lookup: CDR1 SGHVS, CDR2 FQNEAQ. This CDR3 has 15 amino acids. Unmatched junction bases numbered 4, after V lost 5 bases and J lost 1 base. The CDR3 reads CASSRAGGRTDTQYF. The CDR3 DNA is TGTGCCAGCAGCCGAGCGGGAGGTCGCACAGATACGCAGTATTTT. Drawing the rest from reference TRBV7-8 and TRBJ2-3, the complete variable domain is GAGVSQSPRYKVAKRGQDVALRCDPISGHVSLFWYQQALGQGPEFLTYFQNEAQLDKSGLPSDRFFAERPEGSVSTLKIQRTQQEDSAVYLCASSRAGGRTDTQYFGPGTRLTVL.

This clonotype was seen repeatedly, ten times or more. The chain employs TRBV7-2 and TRBJ2-7; D ambiguous. V lost 5 bases and J 6 bases, leaving 14 bases between the germline ends. The CDR3 is 13 residues long. Germline V gene sequence: CDR1 SGHTA, CDR2 FQGNSA. The CDR3 here is CASSRGPSTEQYF. In DNA, the CDR3 is TGTGCCAGCAGCCGAGGCCCGAGTACCGAGCAGTACTTC.

The table lists this clonotype with many counts. The CDR3 coding sequence is TGTGCCAGCAGACAAAACAGGAACACCGGGGAGCTGTTTTTT. Residues: CASRQNRNTGELFF. The rearrangement uses TRBV12-3 or TRBV12-4 and TRBJ2-2; D call uncertain. V lost 6 bases, J lost 1 base, and 9 bases lay in between. The CDR3 sequence is 14 residues long.

There are many counts of this clonotype. The chain links TRBV15 to TRBJ1-2; the D is unclear. The germline V and J ends were trimmed by 0 bases and 2 bases, with 7 bases remaining between them. This CDR3 is 14 amino acids long. Germline V gene data show CDR1 as LNHNV and CDR2 as YYDKDF (reference sequence). The CDR3 reads CATSRDRMNYGYTF. In DNA form, the CDR3 reads TGTGCCACCAGCAGAGATCGAATGAACTATGGCTACACCTTC.

This clonotype was seen ten or more times. The chain couples TRBV7-2 to TRBJ2-5, with D uncertain. The CDR3 is 13 residues long. Germline CDR1 and CDR2: SGHTA and FQGNSA. V was trimmed by 2 bases and J by 7 bases, leaving 11 bases between them. The CDR3, as DNA: TGTGCCAGCAGCTTAATTTCTACGGGGACCCAGTACTTC. This translates into CASSLISTGTQYF.

This clonotype was seen at least ten times. The chain couples TRBV7-2 to TRBJ2-1, with TRBD2 identical over 9 bases. The germline CDR1 and CDR2 sequences are SGHTA and FQGNSA. The CDR3 has 16 residues. The ends lost 5 bases at V and 9 bases at J; junction bases unmatched: 14. The CDR3 is CASSRAGTSKAREQFF. DNA of the CDR3: TGTGCCAGCAGCCGAGCCGGGACTAGCAAAGCGCGTGAGCAGTTCTTC. Combining the CDR3 with reference TRBV7-2 and TRBJ2-1 gives the whole variable domain GAGVSQSPSNKVTEKGKDVELRCDPISGHTALYWYRQSLGQGLEFLIYFQGNSAPDKSGLPSDRFSAERTGGSVSTLTIQRTQQEDSAVYLCASSRAGTSKAREQFFGPGTRLTVL.

This clonotype was counted many times. This chain uses TRBV5-1 with TRBJ1-1; TRBD1 aligns across 9 bases. The V gene end was trimmed by 0 bases and the J gene end by 4 bases; junction bases not matched to a gene: 4. This CDR3 spans 15 amino acids. Per germline, CDR1 SGHRS and CDR2 YFSETQ. Here the CDR3 reads CASSLGDRVGTEAFF. CDR3 DNA: TGCGCCAGCAGCTTGGGGGACAGGGTGGGCACTGAAGCTTTCTTT.

This clonotype was recorded many times. This rearrangement joins TRBV20-1 to TRBJ2-1, with 8 bases lining up with TRBD2. Germline V gives CDR1 DFQATT, CDR2 SNEGSKA (reference sequence). The J segment lost 2 bases and the V segment lost 0 bases, leaving 9 bases of the junction unmatched. The CDR3 is made up of 17 amino acids. In nucleotides, the CDR3 is TGCAGTGCTAGAGAGACCCCGGGACTAGGAGCCTACAATGAGCAGTTCTTC. This codes for CSARETPGLGAYNEQFF.

The chain uses TRBV7-3 and TRBJ2-2; tentative D call: TRBD2 (6 bases). Trimming removed 0 bases from V and 1 base from J, with 6 bases in between. Germline CDR1 SGHTA, CDR2 FQGTGA. The CDR3 is 15 residues long. CDR3 nucleotides: TGTGCCAGCAGCTTAACGCGGGGGAACACCGGGGAGCTGTTTTTT. Its translation is CASSLTRGNTGELFF.

This clonotype was recorded many times. The gene calls are TRBV7-9 and TRBJ2-7, with D perhaps given as TRBD1 or TRBD2 (7 bases each). CDR1 SEHNR and CDR2 FQNEAQ come from the germline V gene (reference sequence). The length of the CDR3 is 15 residues. V lost 5 bases, J lost 1 base, and 15 bases lay in between. The CDR3 protein is CASSQSGGGSYEQYF. The CDR3 DNA reads TGTGCCAGCAGCCAATCAGGGGGGGGATCCTACGAGCAGTACTTC.

Many counts were recorded for this clonotype. This chain joins TRBV7-6 and TRBJ2-5; D call uncertain. The CDR3 loop spans 16 amino acids. CDR1 and CDR2 (germline): SGHVS, FNYEAQ. Trimming took 0 bases from V and 1 from J, leaving 12 bases between them. The CDR3 coding sequence is TGTGCCAGCAGCTTAGCGTCTCTCGGGCCCCAAGAGACCCAGTACTTC. Protein: CASSLASLGPQETQYF.

There are many counts of this clonotype. V gene TRBV7-9 combines with J gene TRBJ2-7; D uncertain. This CDR3 has 13 residues. Trimming cost V 0 bases and J 3 bases, with 6 bases left between them. Germline lookup yields CDR1 SEHNR and CDR2 FQNEAQ (reference sequence). CDR3 nucleotides: TGTGCCAGCAGCTTAGCGCGAAGCTACGAGCAGTACTTC. Residues: CASSLARSYEQYF.

This clonotype was detected many times. V usage is TRBV7-2 and J usage is TRBJ1-1; 8 bases match TRBD1. Germline loops: CDR1 SGHTA, CDR2 FQGNSA. This CDR3 is built from 12 residues. Losses at the gene ends were 5 bases for V and 7 bases for J; bases not matched to a gene: 3. The CDR3 DNA sequence: TGTGCCAGCAGCCTAGGACAGGGTGAAGCTTTCTTT. Its protein product is CASSLGQGEAFF. Complete variable domain (other parts from reference TRBV7-2 and TRBJ1-1): GAGVSQSPSNKVTEKGKDVELRCDPISGHTALYWYRQSLGQGLEFLIYFQGNSAPDKSGLPSDRFSAERTGGSVSTLTIQRTQQEDSAVYLCASSLGQGEAFFGQGTRLTVV.

This clonotype was recorded at least ten times. The chain employs TRBV7-2 and TRBJ1-5, with 7 nucleotides matching TRBD1. V was pared by 2 bases and J by 0 bases, with 10 bases of the junction left unmatched. The CDR3 extends over 18 amino acids. The germline gives CDR1 SGHTA, CDR2 FQGNSA. The DNA for the CDR3 is TGTGCCAGCAGCTTAACTTCGACAGGGAGGATTAGCAATCAGCCCCAGCATTTT. Translating gives CASSLTSTGRISNQPQHF.

The sample holds many counts of this clonotype. The genes are TRBV7-2 and TRBJ2-1; no clear D gene. CDR3 length: 14 amino acids. The ends were cut back, 6 bases at V and 4 bases at J, with 13 bases in the middle. Looked up from germline, CDR1 is SGHTA and CDR2 is FQGNSA. The CDR3 bases are TGTGCCAGCAGATCCGGCCAGATTTACAATGAGCAGTTCTTC. Translation gives CASRSGQIYNEQFF.

This clonotype was detected ten times or more. The rearrangement links TRBV29-1 to TRBJ2-1; TRBD2 might be the D (6 bases). The V end was cut by 4 bases, the J end by 9 bases, with 16 bases between. The CDR3 extends over 13 amino acids. The germline V gene has CDR1 SQVTM and CDR2 ANQGSEA. In nucleotides, the CDR3 is TGCAGCGTTGTGAGGGGCCCCGGGGGTGAGCAGTTCTTC. Amino acids: CSVVRGPGGEQFF.

This clonotype was picked up a small number of times. The chain uses TRBV7-2 and TRBJ2-4; D is perhaps TRBD2 (6 bases). Per germline, CDR1 SGHTA and CDR2 FQGNSA. V shed 4 bases and J shed 6 bases, with 13 bases lying between them. This CDR3 is 14 amino acids long. CDR3 loop: CASSSFSEGNIQYF. In DNA, the CDR3 is TGTGCCAGCAGCTCATTTTCGGAGGGAAACATTCAGTACTTC.

This clonotype occurred a few times. CDR3 region: CASSFPFSGRDRETQYF. The CDR3 bases are TGTGCCAGCAGCTTTCCCTTTTCAGGCCGGGATAGGGAGACCCAGTACTTC. The chain recombines TRBV7-2 with TRBJ2-5; TRBD2 is a possible D gene (5 bases). V was shortened by 3 bases and J by 5 bases, with 22 bases between the two germline ends. Germline V CDR1 and CDR2: SGHTA, FQGNSA. The CDR3 loop spans 17 amino acids.

This clonotype was counted many times. The chain recombines TRBV7-9 with TRBJ2-7, with D uncertain. The V end lost 5 bases, the J end lost 5 bases, and 13 bases lay between the germline ends. The CDR3 has 13 amino acids. Germline assignment: CDR1 SEHNR and CDR2 FQNEAQ (reference sequence). The CDR3 is CASSPTSRDEQYF. The DNA of the CDR3 is TGTGCCAGCAGCCCGACCTCTCGGGACGAGCAGTACTTC.